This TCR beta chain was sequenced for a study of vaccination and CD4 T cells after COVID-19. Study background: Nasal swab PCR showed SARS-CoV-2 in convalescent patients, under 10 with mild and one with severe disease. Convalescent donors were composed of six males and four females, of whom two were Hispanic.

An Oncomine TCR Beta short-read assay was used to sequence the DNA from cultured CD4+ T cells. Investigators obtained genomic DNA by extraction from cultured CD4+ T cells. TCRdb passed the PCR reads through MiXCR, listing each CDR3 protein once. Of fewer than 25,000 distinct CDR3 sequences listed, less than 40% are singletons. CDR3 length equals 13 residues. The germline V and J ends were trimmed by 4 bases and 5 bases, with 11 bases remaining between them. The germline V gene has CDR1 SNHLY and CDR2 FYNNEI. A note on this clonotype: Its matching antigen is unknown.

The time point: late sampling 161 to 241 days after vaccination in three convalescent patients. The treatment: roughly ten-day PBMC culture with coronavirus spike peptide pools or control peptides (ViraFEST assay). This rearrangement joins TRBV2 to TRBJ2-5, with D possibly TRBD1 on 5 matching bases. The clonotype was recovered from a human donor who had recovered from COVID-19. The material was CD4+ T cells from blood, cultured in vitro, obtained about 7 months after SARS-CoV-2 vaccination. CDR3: CASSALGQETQYF. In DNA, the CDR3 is TGTGCCAGCAGTGCCCTGGGGCAGGAGACCCAGTACTTC.